A selection of T cell receptor beta chains follows, all from one sample in a study of graft-versus-host responses after intestinal transplantation. Data came from immunoSEQ multiplex PCR; TCRdb stores just in-frame clones and leaves some out. The repertoire holds tens of thousands of clones, with roughly 95% as singletons. Sequenced material: PBMCs, taken 156 days after intestinal transplant. These receptors all come from a human patient who received an intestinal transplant, so some T cells may come from the graft donor. CDR3s include the opening cysteine and the closing phenylalanine or tryptophan. Size is stated for part of the rows, as once, few or many counts, or as a class when the clone is expanded.

14	TRBV11-1	TRBJ2-7	.	CASSPLAGGYEQYF
11	TRBV9	TRBJ2-1	.	CASSAGNEQFF
16	TRBV6-1	TRBJ1-3	.	CASSEAVVHSGNTIYF
17	TRBV2	TRBJ2-1	.	CASSEPTSGSSYNEQFF
19	TRBV7-9	TRBJ2-2	.	CASSPLGTSGRERTGELFF
17	TRBV4-1	TRBJ1-3	.	CASSYNFRGSSGNTIYF
18	TRBV5-1	TRBJ1-6	.	CASRQGQAVGSYNSPLHF
16	TRBV2	TRBJ1-1	.	CASSELGGIMNTEAFF
15	TRBV9	TRBJ2-7	.	CASSPGTSGVDEQYF
15	TRBV14	TRBJ2-1	.	CASSEGTTAFNEQFF
13	TRBV6-1	TRBJ2-7	.	CASSEGAVYEQYF
14	TRBV18	TRBJ1-1	.	CASSPGVQGTEAFF
15	TRBV5-5	TRBJ1-1	once	CASSLGQGLNTEAFF
14	TRBV30	TRBJ1-4	.	CAWSSGVDREKLFF
16	TRBV7-9	TRBJ2-2	.	CASSFITGPGTGELFF
16	TRBV28	TRBJ2-7	.	CASSLEGQGSSYEQYF
15	TRBV5-1	TRBJ2-1	.	CASSLVRFSYNEQFF
16	TRBV7-8	TRBJ1-5	.	CASRQLGGTSNQPQHF
15	TRBV5-5	TRBJ2-7	.	CASSLAGDSSYEQYF
15	TRBV6-4	TRBJ2-1	.	CASSEEQAPVNEQFF
16	TRBV7-9	TRBJ2-5	.	CASTYVTGDGEETQYF
16	TRBV19	TRBJ2-1	.	CASSTRLAGVYNEQFF
15	TRBV11-2	TRBJ1-2	.	CASSWRWGLGYGYTF
16	TRBV4-1	TRBJ2-3	.	CASSQLGGGTTDTQYF
15	TRBV19	TRBJ2-3	.	CASSAFWGGTDTQYF
13	TRBV7-2	TRBJ2-1	.	CASSLDSYNEQFF
15	TRBV6-1	TRBJ2-7	few	CASCNPGVAAYEQYF
15	TRBV6-1	TRBJ1-6	.	CASIYVGEDNSPLHF
17	TRBV25-1	TRBJ2-5	.	CASSEWGLIEGQETQYF
15	TRBV19	TRBJ1-1	.	CASSIVREVNTEAFF
12	TRBV5-4	TRBJ1-1	.	CASSPFGTEAFF
15	TRBV11-2	TRBJ2-1	.	CASSLGVFVNNEQFF
14	TRBV30	TRBJ1-1	.	CAWSVPGLNTEAFF
12	TRBV30	TRBJ2-1	.	CAWSPTGLGQFF
14	TRBV6-6	TRBJ2-7	.	CASSFDRGSTEQYF
18	TRBV19	TRBJ1-2	.	CASSDRGQGERPNYGYTF
18	TRBV4-1	TRBJ1-2	.	CASSQVFVVTGVTYGYTF
14	TRBV2	TRBJ1-4	.	CASSERDSNEKLFF
16	TRBV2	TRBJ2-5	.	CARGTGGEVRKETQYF
13	TRBV7-9	TRBJ1-2	.	CASSLGQGNGYTF
16	TRBV19	TRBJ2-1	.	CASSIAMAGVDNEQFF
18	TRBV7-2	TRBJ1-5	.	CASSLRPLTQGEGQPQHF
15	TRBV6-1	TRBJ2-7	.	CASSGLAEAGLEQYF
15	TRBV4-1	TRBJ2-4	.	CASSQTPPGADIQYF
16	TRBV7-6	TRBJ1-3	once	CASSLATGLSGNTIYF
18	TRBV21-1	TRBJ1-1	.	CASSKVGQGVVMNTEAFF
16	TRBV4-1	TRBJ2-4	.	CASSQEGQFGGNIQYF
13	TRBV18	TRBJ1-1	.	CASSPTGTAEAFF
17	TRBV9	TRBJ2-3	.	CASSLAGLAIGTDTQYF
13	TRBV11-2	TRBJ1-2	.	CASSPGPRGNYTF
16	TRBV6-5	TRBJ2-1	once	CASSYSAGTSYNEQFF
12	TRBV29-1	TRBJ1-2	.	CSVAQSSYGYTF
13	TRBV25-1	TRBJ2-1	.	CASSDLSWDEQFF
11	TRBV6-1	TRBJ1-2	.	CASSPGYGYTF
14	TRBV19	TRBJ2-7	.	CASSIGQVGYEQYF